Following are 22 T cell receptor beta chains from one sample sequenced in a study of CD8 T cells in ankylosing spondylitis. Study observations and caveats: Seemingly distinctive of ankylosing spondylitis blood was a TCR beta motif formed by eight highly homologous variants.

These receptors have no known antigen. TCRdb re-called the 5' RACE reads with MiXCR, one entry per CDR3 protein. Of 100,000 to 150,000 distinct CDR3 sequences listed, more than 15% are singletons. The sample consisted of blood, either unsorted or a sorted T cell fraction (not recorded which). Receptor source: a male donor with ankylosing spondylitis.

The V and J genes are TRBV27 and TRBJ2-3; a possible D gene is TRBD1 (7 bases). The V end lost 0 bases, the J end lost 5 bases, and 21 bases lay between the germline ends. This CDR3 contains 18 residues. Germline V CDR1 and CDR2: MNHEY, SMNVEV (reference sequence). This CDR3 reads CASSLSGGPDRYGDTQYF. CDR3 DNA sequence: TGTGCCAGCAGTTTATCGGGGGGTCCGGACAGGTATGGAGATACGCAGTATTTT.

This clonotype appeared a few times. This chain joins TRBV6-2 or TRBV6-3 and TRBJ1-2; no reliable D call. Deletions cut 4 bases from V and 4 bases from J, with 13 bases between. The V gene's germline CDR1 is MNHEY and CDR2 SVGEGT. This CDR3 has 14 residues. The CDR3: CASSSPGASYGYTF. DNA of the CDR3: TGTGCCAGCAGTTCGCCAGGAGCGTCCTATGGCTACACCTTC.

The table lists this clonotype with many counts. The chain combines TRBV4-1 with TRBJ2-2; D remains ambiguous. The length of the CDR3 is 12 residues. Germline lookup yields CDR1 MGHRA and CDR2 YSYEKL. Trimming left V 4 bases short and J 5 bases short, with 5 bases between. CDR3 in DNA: TGCGCCAGCAGCCCACTTACCGGGGAGCTGTTTTTT. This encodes CASSPLTGELFF.

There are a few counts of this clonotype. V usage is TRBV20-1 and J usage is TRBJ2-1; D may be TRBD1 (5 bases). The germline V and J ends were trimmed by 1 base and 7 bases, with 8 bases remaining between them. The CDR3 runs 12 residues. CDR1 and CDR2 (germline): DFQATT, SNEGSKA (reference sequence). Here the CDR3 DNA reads TGCAGTGCTAGAGTTGCAGGGAATGAGCAGTTCTTC. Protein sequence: CSARVAGNEQFF.

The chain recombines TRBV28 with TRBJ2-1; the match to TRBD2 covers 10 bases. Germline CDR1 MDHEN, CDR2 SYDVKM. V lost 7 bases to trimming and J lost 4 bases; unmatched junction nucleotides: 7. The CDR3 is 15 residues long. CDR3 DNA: TGTGCCAGCACCGAAGGGACTAGCGAATACAATGAGCAGTTCTTC. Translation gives CASTEGTSEYNEQFF.

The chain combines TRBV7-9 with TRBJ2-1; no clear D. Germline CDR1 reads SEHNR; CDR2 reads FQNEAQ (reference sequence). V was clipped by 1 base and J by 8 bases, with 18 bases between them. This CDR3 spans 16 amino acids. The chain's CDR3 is CASSLVTGHTYDEQFF. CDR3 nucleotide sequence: TGTGCCAGCAGCTTAGTAACCGGGCATACGTACGATGAGCAGTTCTTC.

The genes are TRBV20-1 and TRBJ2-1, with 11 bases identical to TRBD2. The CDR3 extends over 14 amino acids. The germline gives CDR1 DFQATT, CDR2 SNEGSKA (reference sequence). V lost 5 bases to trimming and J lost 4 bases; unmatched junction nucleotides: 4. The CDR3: CSAPGTSGYNEQFF. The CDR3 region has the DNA TGCAGTGCTCCCGGGACTAGCGGATACAATGAGCAGTTCTTC.

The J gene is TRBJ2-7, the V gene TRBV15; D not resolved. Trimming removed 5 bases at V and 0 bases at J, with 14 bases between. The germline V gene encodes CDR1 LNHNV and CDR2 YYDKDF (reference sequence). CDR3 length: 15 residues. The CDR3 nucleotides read TGTGCCACCAGCGGAGCCCGGTGGGACTCCTACGAGCAGTACTTC. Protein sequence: CATSGARWDSYEQYF.

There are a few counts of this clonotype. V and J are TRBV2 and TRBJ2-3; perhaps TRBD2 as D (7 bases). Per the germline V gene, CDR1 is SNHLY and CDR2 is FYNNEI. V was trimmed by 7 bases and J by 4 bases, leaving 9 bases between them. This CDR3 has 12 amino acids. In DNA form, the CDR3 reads TGTGCCAGCACCGGGGGGCCAGATACGCAGTATTTT. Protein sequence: CASTGGPDTQYF.

The CDR3 region has the DNA TGTGCCAGCAGCTTGGCCGGGGATAGCAATCAGCCCCAGCATTTT. Residues: CASSLAGDSNQPQHF. The rearrangement uses TRBV5-6 and TRBJ1-5; D unclear. From germline, CDR1 is SGHDT and CDR2 YYEEEE. The CDR3 length is 15 residues. Trimming pared 0 bases from V and 0 bases from J, leaving 7 bases between.

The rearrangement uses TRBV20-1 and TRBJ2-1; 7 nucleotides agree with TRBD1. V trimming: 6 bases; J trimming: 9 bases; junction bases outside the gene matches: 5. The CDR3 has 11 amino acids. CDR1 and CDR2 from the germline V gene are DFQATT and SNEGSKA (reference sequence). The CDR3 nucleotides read TGCAGTGCAAACAGGGGCAGTGAGCAGTTCTTC. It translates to CSANRGSEQFF.

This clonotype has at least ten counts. The CDR3 DNA reads as TGTGCCAGCAGTCCAGGTTCGGCGGGCAATCAGCCCCAGCATTTT. The encoded protein is CASSPGSAGNQPQHF. The chain uses TRBV12-3 or TRBV12-4 and TRBJ1-5, with D hard to call. The CDR3 is 15 residues long. V gave up 5 bases and J gave up 2 bases, with 13 bases separating them.

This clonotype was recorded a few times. Written as DNA, the CDR3 is TGCGCCAGCAGCCAAGATTCTGGGGGGCCCGACACCGGGGAGCTGTTTTTT. This sequence encodes CASSQDSGGPDTGELFF. The gene calls are TRBV4-3 and TRBJ2-2; either TRBD1 or TRBD2 may supply D (6 bases each). This CDR3 spans 17 amino acids. Germline V CDR1 and CDR2: LGHNA, YSLEER. V was clipped by 0 bases and J by 3 bases, with 14 bases between them.

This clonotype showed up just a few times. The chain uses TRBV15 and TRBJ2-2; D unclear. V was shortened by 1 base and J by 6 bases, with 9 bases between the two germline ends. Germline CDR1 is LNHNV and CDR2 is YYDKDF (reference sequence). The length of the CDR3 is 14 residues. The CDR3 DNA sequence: TGTGCCACCAGCAGAGTAATACACCCCGGGGAGCTGTTTTTT. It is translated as CATSRVIHPGELFF.

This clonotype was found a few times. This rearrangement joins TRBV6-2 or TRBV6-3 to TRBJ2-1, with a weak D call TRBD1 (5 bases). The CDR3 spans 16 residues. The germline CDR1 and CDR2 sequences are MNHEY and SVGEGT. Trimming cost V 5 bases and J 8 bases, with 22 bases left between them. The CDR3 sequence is CASSVKSSPLQDEQFF. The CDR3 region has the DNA TGTGCCAGCAGTGTTAAGTCTAGTCCCCTACAGGATGAGCAGTTCTTC.

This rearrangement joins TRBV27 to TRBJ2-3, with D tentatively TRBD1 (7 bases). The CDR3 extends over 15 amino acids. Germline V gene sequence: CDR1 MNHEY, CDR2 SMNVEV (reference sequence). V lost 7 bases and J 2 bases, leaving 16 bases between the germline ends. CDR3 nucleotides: TGTGCCAGCACCCCCGCAGGGGGGTTCACAGATACGCAGTATTTT. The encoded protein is CASTPAGGFTDTQYF.

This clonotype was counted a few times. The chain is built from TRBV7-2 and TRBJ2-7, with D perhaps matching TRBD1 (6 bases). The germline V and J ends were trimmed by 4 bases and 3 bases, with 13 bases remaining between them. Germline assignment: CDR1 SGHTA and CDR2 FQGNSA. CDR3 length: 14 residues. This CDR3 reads CASSSITGFYEQYF. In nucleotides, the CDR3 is TGTGCCAGCAGCTCAATTACAGGGTTCTACGAGCAGTACTTC.

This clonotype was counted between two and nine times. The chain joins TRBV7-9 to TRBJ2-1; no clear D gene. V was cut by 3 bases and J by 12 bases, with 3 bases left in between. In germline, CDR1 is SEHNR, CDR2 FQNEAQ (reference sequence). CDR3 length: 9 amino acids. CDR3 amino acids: CASSFGQFF. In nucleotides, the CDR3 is TGTGCCAGCAGCTTTGGGCAGTTCTTC.

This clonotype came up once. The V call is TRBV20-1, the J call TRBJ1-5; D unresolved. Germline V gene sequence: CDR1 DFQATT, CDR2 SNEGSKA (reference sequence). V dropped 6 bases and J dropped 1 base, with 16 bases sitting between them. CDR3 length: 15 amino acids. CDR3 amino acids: CSATITLASNQPQHF. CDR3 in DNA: TGCAGTGCCACTATTACTCTAGCAAGCAATCAGCCCCAGCATTTT.

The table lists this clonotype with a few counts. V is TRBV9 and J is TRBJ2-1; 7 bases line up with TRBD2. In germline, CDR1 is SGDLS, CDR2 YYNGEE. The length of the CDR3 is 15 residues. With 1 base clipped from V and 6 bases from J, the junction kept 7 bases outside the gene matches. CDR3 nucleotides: TGTGCCAGCAGCGTATCCACGGGGGGTTTCAATGAGCAGTTCTTC. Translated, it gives CASSVSTGGFNEQFF.

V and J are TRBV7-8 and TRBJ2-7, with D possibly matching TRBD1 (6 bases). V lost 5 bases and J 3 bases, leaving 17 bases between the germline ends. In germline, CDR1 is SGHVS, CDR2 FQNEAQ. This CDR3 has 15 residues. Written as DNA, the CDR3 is TGTGCCAGCAGCCCGTCCACAGGGAGCTACTACGAGCAGTACTTC. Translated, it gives CASSPSTGSYYEQYF.

CDR3 bases: TGTGCCAGCAGCCTTGGGATTGGCTCACCCCTCCACTTT. Protein: CASSLGIGSPLHF. The rearrangement links TRBV7-6 to TRBJ1-6, with no clear D. V lost 5 bases and J lost 10, with 12 bases in between. The CDR3 loop spans 13 amino acids. Per germline, CDR1 SGHVS and CDR2 FNYEAQ.